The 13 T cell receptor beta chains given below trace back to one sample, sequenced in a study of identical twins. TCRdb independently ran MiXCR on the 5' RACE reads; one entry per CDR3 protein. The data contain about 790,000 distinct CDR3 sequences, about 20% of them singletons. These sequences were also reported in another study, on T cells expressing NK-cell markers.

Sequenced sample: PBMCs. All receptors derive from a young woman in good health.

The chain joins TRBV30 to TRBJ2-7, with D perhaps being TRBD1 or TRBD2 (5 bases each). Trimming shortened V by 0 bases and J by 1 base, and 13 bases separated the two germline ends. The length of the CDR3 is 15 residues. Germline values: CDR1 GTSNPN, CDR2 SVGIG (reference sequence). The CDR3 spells CAWSVRGVGSYEQYF. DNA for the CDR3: TGTGCCTGGAGTGTAAGAGGGGTAGGGTCCTACGAGCAGTACTTC.

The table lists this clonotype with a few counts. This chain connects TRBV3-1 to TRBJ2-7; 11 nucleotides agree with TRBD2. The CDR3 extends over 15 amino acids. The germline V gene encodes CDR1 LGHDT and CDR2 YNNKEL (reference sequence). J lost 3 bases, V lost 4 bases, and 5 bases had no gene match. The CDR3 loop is CASSRSGGGGYEQYF. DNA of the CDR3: TGTGCCAGCAGCCGTAGCGGGGGGGGAGGCTACGAGCAGTACTTC.

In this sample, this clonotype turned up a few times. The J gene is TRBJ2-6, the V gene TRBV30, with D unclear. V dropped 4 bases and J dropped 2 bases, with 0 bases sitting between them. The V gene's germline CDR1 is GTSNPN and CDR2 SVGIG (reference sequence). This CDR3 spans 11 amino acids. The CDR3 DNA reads TGTGCCTGGACTGGGGCCAACGTCCTGACTTTC. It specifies CAWTGANVLTF.

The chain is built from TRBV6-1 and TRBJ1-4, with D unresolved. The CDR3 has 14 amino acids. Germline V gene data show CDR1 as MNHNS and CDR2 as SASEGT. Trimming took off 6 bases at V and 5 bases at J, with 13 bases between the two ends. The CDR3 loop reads CASRWTPQNEKLFF. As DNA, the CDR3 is TGTGCCAGCAGATGGACCCCGCAGAATGAAAAACTGTTTTTT.

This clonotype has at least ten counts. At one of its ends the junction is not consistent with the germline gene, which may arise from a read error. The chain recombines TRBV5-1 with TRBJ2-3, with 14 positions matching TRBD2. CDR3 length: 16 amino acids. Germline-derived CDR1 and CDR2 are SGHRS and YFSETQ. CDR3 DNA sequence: TGTGCCAGCAGCCCGGGACTAGCGGGAGGCACAGATACGCAGTATTTT. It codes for CASSPGLAGGTDTQYF.

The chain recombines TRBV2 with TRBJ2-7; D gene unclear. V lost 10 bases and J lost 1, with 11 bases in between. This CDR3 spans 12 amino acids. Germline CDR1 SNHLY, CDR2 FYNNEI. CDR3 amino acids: CANGGGSYEQYF. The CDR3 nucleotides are TGTGCCAATGGTGGCGGATCCTACGAGCAGTACTTC.

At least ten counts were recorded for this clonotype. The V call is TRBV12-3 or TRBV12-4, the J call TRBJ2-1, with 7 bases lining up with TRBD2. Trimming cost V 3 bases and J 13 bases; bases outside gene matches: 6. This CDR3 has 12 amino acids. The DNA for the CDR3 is TGTGCCAGCAGTTTTGGAGGGAGGGGACAGTTCTTC. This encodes CASSFGGRGQFF.

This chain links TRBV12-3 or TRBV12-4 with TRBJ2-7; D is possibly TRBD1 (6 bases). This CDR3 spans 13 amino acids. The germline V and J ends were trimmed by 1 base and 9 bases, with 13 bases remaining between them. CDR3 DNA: TGTGCCAGCAGTTTAGGGACAGCCTTCGGGCAGTACTTC. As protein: CASSLGTAFGQYF.

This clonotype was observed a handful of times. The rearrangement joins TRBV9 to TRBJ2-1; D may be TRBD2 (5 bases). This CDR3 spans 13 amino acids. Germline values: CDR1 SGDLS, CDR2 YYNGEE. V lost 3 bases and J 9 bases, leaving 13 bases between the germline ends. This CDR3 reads CASSALLAGEQFF. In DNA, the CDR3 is TGTGCCAGCAGCGCCCTCCTAGCAGGTGAGCAGTTCTTC.

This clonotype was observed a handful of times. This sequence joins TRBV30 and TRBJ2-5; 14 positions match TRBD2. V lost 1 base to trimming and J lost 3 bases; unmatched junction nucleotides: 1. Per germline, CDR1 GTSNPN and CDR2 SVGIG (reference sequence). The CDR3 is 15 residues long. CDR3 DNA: TGTGCCTGGAGTGCGGGACTAGCGGGAGAAGAGACCCAGTACTTC. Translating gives CAWSAGLAGEETQYF.

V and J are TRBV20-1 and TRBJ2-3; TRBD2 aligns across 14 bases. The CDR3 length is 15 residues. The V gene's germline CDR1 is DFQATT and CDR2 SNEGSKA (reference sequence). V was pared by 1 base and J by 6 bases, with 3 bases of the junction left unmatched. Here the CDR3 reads CSARGLAGGRDTQYF. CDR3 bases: TGCAGTGCTAGAGGACTAGCGGGGGGGCGGGATACGCAGTATTTT.

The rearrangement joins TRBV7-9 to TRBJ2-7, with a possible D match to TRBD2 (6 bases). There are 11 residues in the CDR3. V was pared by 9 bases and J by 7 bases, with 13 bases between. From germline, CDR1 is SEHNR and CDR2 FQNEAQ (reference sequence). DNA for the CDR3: TGTGCCAGTGGCCGGGGGAAAGAGCAGTACTTC. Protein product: CASGRGKEQYF. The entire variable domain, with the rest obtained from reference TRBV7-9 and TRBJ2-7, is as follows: DTGVSQNPRHKITKRGQNVTFRCDPISEHNRLYWYRQTLGQGPEFLTYFQNEAQLEKSRLLSDRFSAERPKGSFSTLEIQRTEQGDSAMYLCASGRGKEQYFGPGTRLTVT.

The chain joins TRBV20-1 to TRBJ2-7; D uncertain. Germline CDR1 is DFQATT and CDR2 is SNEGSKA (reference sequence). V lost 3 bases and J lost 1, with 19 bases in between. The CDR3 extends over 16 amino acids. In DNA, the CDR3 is TGCAGTGCTAGTTTGTTCGAGGCAGGACGATCCTACGAGCAGTACTTC. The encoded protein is CSASLFEAGRSYEQYF.